A selection of T cell receptor beta chains follows, all from one sample in a study of CD8 T cells in ankylosing spondylitis. TCRdb re-analysed the 5' RACE reads in MiXCR, keeping a single row per CDR3 protein. The sample consists of under 150,000 distinct CDR3 sequences, 8% to 9% of them appearing once. Material: synovial fluid, either unsorted or a sorted T cell fraction (not recorded which). The source is a male donor with ankylosing spondylitis. Both conserved end residues are part of each CDR3. The D gene is left open where the match is weak.

TRBJ2-2,.,TRBV20-1,CSALGTDLNTGELFFF
TRBJ1-2,.,TRBV7-8,CASSRGTANYGYTF
TRBJ2-1,TRBD2,TRBV2,CASPVDSGSIGAYNEQFF
TRBJ2-3,.,TRBV2,CATRRVTDTQYF
TRBJ2-1,.,TRBV6-6,CASSYTQGMEQFF
TRBJ2-1,.,TRBV12-3/TRBV12-4,CASSLPLGIIKQFF
TRBJ2-3,.,TRBV2,CASSDLQGEDTQYF
TRBJ2-1,.,TRBV18,CASSPAGSGGSYNEQFF
TRBJ1-1,.,TRBV7-3,CASSLNGGRAFF
TRBJ2-6,.,TRBV6-1,CASSQGTFSGANVLTF
TRBJ1-1,.,TRBV4-1,CASRDTTSNTEAFF
TRBJ2-3,TRBD1,TRBV6-5,CASSYRTGEVNTQYF
TRBJ2-5,.,TRBV2,CASRAGAGETQYF
TRBJ1-6,.,TRBV5-1,CASSVTPASSYNSPLHF
TRBJ2-2,.,TRBV28,CASKPGHQNTGELFF
TRBJ2-7,.,TRBV4-3,CASSQDRGYTYEQYF
TRBJ2-3,.,TRBV11-3,CASSLSRVDTQYF
TRBJ2-1,.,TRBV12-3/TRBV12-4,CASSPQLSKDEQFF
TRBJ2-2,.,TRBV10-3,CAISGRGNTGELFF
TRBJ2-5,.,TRBV6-5,CASSYSLQGLEETQYF
TRBJ2-1,TRBD1,TRBV15,CATSGRQGSEQFF
TRBJ2-3,.,TRBV20-1,CSASAHTDTQYF
TRBJ2-7,.,TRBV5-1,CASSLSTYEQYF
TRBJ2-7,TRBD2,TRBV20-1,CSAPRGAISYEQYF
TRBJ2-2,.,TRBV12-3/TRBV12-4,CASTLGLATGELFF
TRBJ2-2,.,TRBV27,CASSLNANTGELFF
TRBJ1-5,.,TRBV4-1,CASSPGPWQKKSNQPQHF
TRBJ2-5,.,TRBV24-1,CATSDRETQETQYF
TRBJ1-1,.,TRBV5-1,CASSGDVSLGTEAFF
TRBJ2-7,.,TRBV20-1,CSARDGSAYEQYF
TRBJ2-3,TRBD2,TRBV7-2,CASSSAGKDTQYF
TRBJ2-2,TRBD2,TRBV10-3,CAISGAGGTSDTGELFF
TRBJ2-1,.,TRBV6-6,CASREGRDEQFF
TRBJ2-6,.,TRBV4-3,CASSQAVFSGVRANVLTF
TRBJ2-1,TRBD2,TRBV10-3,CAISGGSGRGNEQFF
TRBJ2-7,.,TRBV5-1,CASSSGGGYEQYF
TRBJ2-5,TRBD2,TRBV2,CASTPGLVQETQYF
TRBJ1-1,TRBD1,TRBV12-3/TRBV12-4,CASSPRTGGTEAFF
TRBJ1-2,TRBD1,TRBV6-5,CASSYTQGPPNYGYTF
TRBJ2-5,.,TRBV5-1,CASSGNSQETQYF
TRBJ2-7,.,TRBV20-1,CSARAPRGSSSYEQYF
TRBJ1-5,.,TRBV6-2/TRBV6-3,CASRPQGFYRNQPQHF
TRBJ2-2,.,TRBV5-1,CASIPDPNTGELFF
TRBJ1-2,.,TRBV4-3,CASSQREGYGYTF
TRBJ2-5,.,TRBV5-1,CASSSPQGETQYF
TRBJ1-5,.,TRBV6-1,CASRNIGDQPQHF
TRBJ2-1,.,TRBV20-1,CSAAHPTVDNEQFF
TRBJ1-2,.,TRBV5-1,CASSLEGRANYGYTF
TRBJ1-1,.,TRBV2,CASSPVMNTEAFF
TRBJ1-3,TRBD1,TRBV5-1,CASRPGQGGNTIYF
TRBJ1-1,.,TRBV5-1,CASSWTGTLNTEAFF
TRBJ2-7,TRBD1,TRBV5-1,CASSVRGPTYEQYF
TRBJ1-1,.,TRBV5-1,CASSPARGEATEAFF
TRBJ2-1,.,TRBV4-3,CASSQLSGTGSTNEQFF